This T cell receptor beta chain was obtained from a study of Tregs in tolerant kidney transplant recipients. The method was immunoSEQ multiplex PCR; TCRdb's version includes in-frame clones alone and lacks a portion of them. The sample lists fewer than 80,000 clones, under 98% occurring once. This clone was detected once. Unstimulated regulatory T cells (CD4+CD25+CD127-), CD4+CD25- non-regulatory cells, CD4 and CD8 cells were FACS-sorted from thawed PBMCs. Per the germline V gene, CDR1 is SGHNT and CDR2 is YYREEE (reference sequence). This CDR3 region has 15 residues. Trimming shortened V by 2 bases and J by 1 base, and 7 bases separated the two germline ends.

The chain carries TRBV5-4 and TRBJ2-6; D not resolved. The receptor comes from a human donor who received a combined kidney and bone marrow transplant. The source was Tregs from blood, collected before the transplant. The CDR3 protein is CASSFFRSGANVLTF. For the CDR3, the DNA is TGTGCCAGCAGCTTCTTTCGGTCTGGGGCCAACGTCCTGACTTTC.